The 18 T cell receptor beta chains presented below share a single source sample, sequenced in a study of OX40 agonist ivuxolimab in advanced cancers. TCRdb's table, derived via immunoSEQ multiplex PCR, lists solely in-frame clones and lacks some. The data show about 66,000 clones, less than 95% seen once. Sequenced material: CD4+ or CD8+ T cells sorted from blood, taken in a trial of the OX40 agonist ivuxolimab. All receptors derive from an adult with an advanced solid tumor such as melanoma, head and neck, liver or kidney cancer.

The CDR3 protein is CSASGRDTQYF. Here the CDR3 DNA reads TGCAGTGCTAGCGGGCGAGATACGCAGTATTTT. The chain has TRBV20-1 and TRBJ2-3; D unclear. This CDR3 has 11 amino acids. V lost 3 bases and J 5 bases, leaving 6 bases between the germline ends. CDR1 DFQATT and CDR2 SNEGSKA come from the germline V gene (reference sequence).

The chain joins TRBV2 to TRBJ2-7; D is unclear. This CDR3 has 15 amino acids. Germline V gene data show CDR1 as SNHLY and CDR2 as FYNNEI. With 3 bases removed from V and 0 bases from J, the gap between germline ends came to 12 bases. CDR3 nucleotide sequence: TGTGCCAGCAGTGACCCCAGCCCGAGCTCCTACGAGCAGTACTTC. As protein: CASSDPSPSSYEQYF.

The CDR3 protein is CASSAYRGLYNEQFF. The CDR3 nucleotides are TGTGCCAGCAGTGCCTACAGGGGGCTCTACAATGAGCAGTTCTTC. The chain carries TRBV6-1 and TRBJ2-1; 9 nucleotides agree with TRBD1. Germline loops: CDR1 MNHNS, CDR2 SASEGT. V was pared by 4 bases and J by 3 bases, with 4 bases of the junction left unmatched. The CDR3 is made up of 15 amino acids.

V usage is TRBV28 and J usage is TRBJ2-5; D is unresolved. The J call may be incorrect, as the DNA end agrees better with TRBJ2-7. CDR1 MDHEN and CDR2 SYDVKM come from the germline V gene. CDR3 length equals 11 residues. Here the CDR3 DNA reads TGTGCCAGCAGTTTAGCATACGAGCAGTACTTC. It translates to CASSLAYEQYF.

The chain has TRBV6-6 and TRBJ2-1; D unresolved. The V gene's germline CDR1 is MNHNY and CDR2 SVGAGI (reference sequence). Trimming shortened V by 7 bases and J by 7 bases, and 17 bases separated the two germline ends. CDR3 length: 14 residues. This chain's CDR3 is CASKLGTQGNEQFF. The CDR3 DNA reads as TGTGCCAGCAAGCTGGGTACACAAGGGAATGAGCAGTTCTTC.

The genes are TRBV7-2 and TRBJ2-7; tentatively, D is TRBD2 (6 bases). CDR1 SGHTA and CDR2 FQGNSA come from the germline V gene. The CDR3 is made up of 13 amino acids. Trimming took 3 bases from V and 6 from J, leaving 12 bases between them. CDR3 residues: CASSFVWDSEQYF. CDR3 in DNA: TGTGCCAGCAGCTTCGTTTGGGACTCCGAGCAGTACTTC.

The V call is TRBV12-5, the J call TRBJ1-5, with 8 bases identical to TRBD1. The CDR3 loop spans 17 amino acids. V trimming: 6 bases; J trimming: 2 bases; junction bases outside the gene matches: 12. Looked up from germline, CDR1 is LGHNT and CDR2 is FRNRAP. CDR3 nucleotides: TGTGCTAGTGGCACGAAACAGGGGGTGGTCTGCAATCAGCCCCAGCATTTT. It specifies CASGTKQGVVCNQPQHF.

The genes are TRBV5-4 and TRBJ2-7; TRBD2 matches 10 bases. Per germline, CDR1 SGHNT and CDR2 YYREEE (reference sequence). Trimming took 4 bases from V and 4 from J; bases not matched to a gene: 11. The CDR3 is made up of 16 amino acids. In DNA, the CDR3 is TGTGCCAGCAGCCCCACATCCCCTAGCGGGAGATACGAGCAGTACTTC. Protein: CASSPTSPSGRYEQYF.

The V call is TRBV6-6, the J call TRBJ2-7; D is undetermined. Germline CDR1 is MNHNY and CDR2 is SVGAGI (reference sequence). This CDR3 has 14 residues. V lost 8 bases to trimming and J lost 4 bases, with 18 bases between them. The CDR3 is CASYGRSPSYEQYF. The CDR3 DNA reads TGTGCCAGCTACGGGCGGTCCCCCTCATACGAGCAGTACTTC.

The gene calls are TRBV29-1 and TRBJ1-3; D not resolved. Trimming left V 0 bases short and J 4 bases short, with 13 bases between. This CDR3 is 15 amino acids long. CDR1 is SQVTM and CDR2 is ANQGSEA in the germline V gene. CDR3 in amino acids: CSVEDLRGPGNTIYF. The CDR3 DNA sequence: TGCAGCGTTGAAGATCTTCGCGGCCCAGGAAACACCATATATTTT.

The genes are TRBV15 and TRBJ2-7, with TRBD2 as a possible D gene (5 bases). The length of the CDR3 is 13 residues. CDR1 is LNHNV and CDR2 is YYDKDF in the germline V gene (reference sequence). V lost 3 bases, J lost 4 bases, and 10 bases lay in between. The CDR3 DNA reads as TGTGCCACCAGCAGGGAACTAGTGTACGAGCAGTACTTC. This codes for CATSRELVYEQYF.

The V call is TRBV6-6, the J call TRBJ2-3; TRBD2 is a possible D gene (5 bases). Germline values: CDR1 MNHNY, CDR2 SVGAGI (reference sequence). Trimming cost V 7 bases and J 8 bases, with 19 bases left between them. The CDR3 length is 14 residues. CDR3 amino acids: CASMEEALSSTQYF. The CDR3 DNA sequence: TGTGCCAGCATGGAGGAGGCTCTATCATCTACGCAGTATTTT.

V is TRBV18 and J is TRBJ1-1; the D gene is possibly TRBD1 (5 bases). V was pared by 4 bases and J by 0 bases, with 9 bases between. The CDR3 has 14 amino acids. Germline V gives CDR1 KGHSH, CDR2 LQKENI. CDR3 region: CASSRDSMNTEAFF. In nucleotides, the CDR3 is TGTGCCAGCTCACGAGACAGTATGAACACTGAAGCTTTCTTT. Based on the CDR3 plus reference TRBV18 and TRBJ1-1, the full variable domain is NAGVMQNPRHLVRRRGQEARLRCSPMKGHSHVYWYRQLPEEGLKFMVYLQKENIIDESGMPKERFSAEFPKEGPSILRIQQVVRGDSAAYFCASSRDSMNTEAFFGQGTRLTVV.

This clone was observed once. V usage is TRBV5-1 and J usage is TRBJ2-7; TRBD1 aligns across 7 bases. The CDR3 is 12 amino acids. Germline CDR1 and CDR2: SGHRS and YFSETQ. With 0 bases clipped from V and 7 bases from J, the junction kept 1 base outside the gene matches. The CDR3 region has the DNA TGCGCCAGCAGCTTGGTGGACAGGGAGCAGTACTTC. This encodes CASSLVDREQYF.

V is TRBV4-2 and J is TRBJ2-7; D ambiguous. V was pared by 1 base and J by 2 bases, with 3 bases between. The germline V gene encodes CDR1 LGHNA and CDR2 YNFKEQ. This CDR3 has 12 amino acids. The CDR3 nucleotides are TGTGCCAGCAGCCAAGGGGCCTACGAGCAGTACTTC. Translating it yields CASSQGAYEQYF.

The chain recombines TRBV5-1 with TRBJ1-1, with D possibly matching TRBD1 (5 bases). V dropped 1 base and J dropped 0 bases, with 10 bases sitting between them. CDR1 SGHRS and CDR2 YFSETQ come from the germline V gene. This CDR3 contains 15 residues. The DNA for the CDR3 is TGCGCCAGCAGCTTGTCCCCAGGGCTGAACACTGAAGCTTTCTTT. Translated: CASSLSPGLNTEAFF.

The chain combines TRBV5-3 with TRBJ2-2; D possibly corresponds to TRBD2 (6 bases). TRBV5-3 is sorted into the ORF group, with uncertain function. V was trimmed by 4 bases and J by 2 bases, leaving 18 bases between them. The CDR3 is 17 amino acids. The CDR3 DNA reads TGTGCCAGAAGCCTGCTGGGGACTGCAGTAAACACCGGGGAGCTGTTTTTT. Residues: CARSLLGTAVNTGELFF.

In this sample, this clone turned up once. This chain connects TRBV28 to TRBJ2-7; D remains unclear. This CDR3 is 14 amino acids long. CDR1 and CDR2 (germline): MDHEN, SYDVKM. V lost 7 bases and J 1 base, leaving 14 bases between the germline ends. DNA for the CDR3: TGTGCCAGCATTCAAGGTGGGTCGTCCTACGAGCAGTACTTC. Its translation: CASIQGGSSYEQYF.